This TCR beta chain was recorded in a study of blood T cell repertoires in COVID-19. The method was immunoSEQ multiplex PCR; TCRdb's version includes in-frame clones alone and lacks a portion of them. The repertoire holds about 220,000 clones, with around four fifths as singletons. The trim removed 6 bases at V and 9 bases at J, leaving 10 bases unmatched. CDR1 SGHDN and CDR2 FVKESK come from the germline V gene. The CDR3 sequence is 15 residues long. V usage is TRBV14 and J usage is TRBJ2-1, with 11 bases that match TRBD1. Input material: peripheral blood. This TCR was recovered from a man aged 25-45 years with active or convalescent COVID-19. This CDR3 reads CASSRERTGGSEQFF. The CDR3, as DNA: TGTGCCAGCAGTAGAGAGCGGACAGGGGGCAGTGAGCAGTTCTTC.